This TCR beta chain emerged from a study of memory CD4+ T cells and cytomegalovirus serostatus. Study at large: Healthy Belgian adult donors included roughly ten CMV-positive and 24 CMV-negative people.

Whole-study results and caveats: About 40% of the roughly 160 known CMV-associated TCRbeta sequences appeared in CD4+ memory.

The sort gate was single viable CD3+CD4+CD8-CD45RO+ cells for memory CD4+ T cells. CMV serostatus came from serum IgG against pp150, pp28, p38, p52. Total CD4+ T cells were enriched by CD4 positive selection. A remark on this clone: Its antigen is currently unknown.

Only in-frame clones appear in the TCRdb table, and some are missing; sequencing was by immunoSEQ multiplex PCR. The sample yields about 82,000 clones, 80% seen once. Trimming removed 8 bases from V and 1 base from J, with 14 bases in between. The V gene's germline CDR1 is LNHDA and CDR2 SQIVND (reference sequence). The CDR3 spans 14 residues. The sequence was collected from an adult in good health and CMV-seronegative. Sequenced: memory CD4+ T cells from blood. The genes are TRBV19 and TRBJ1-1; TRBD1 might be the D (6 bases). The DNA for the CDR3 is TGTGCCAGTGGGCATAGGGGGGGGAACACTGAAGCTTTCTTT. As protein: CASGHRGGNTEAFF.